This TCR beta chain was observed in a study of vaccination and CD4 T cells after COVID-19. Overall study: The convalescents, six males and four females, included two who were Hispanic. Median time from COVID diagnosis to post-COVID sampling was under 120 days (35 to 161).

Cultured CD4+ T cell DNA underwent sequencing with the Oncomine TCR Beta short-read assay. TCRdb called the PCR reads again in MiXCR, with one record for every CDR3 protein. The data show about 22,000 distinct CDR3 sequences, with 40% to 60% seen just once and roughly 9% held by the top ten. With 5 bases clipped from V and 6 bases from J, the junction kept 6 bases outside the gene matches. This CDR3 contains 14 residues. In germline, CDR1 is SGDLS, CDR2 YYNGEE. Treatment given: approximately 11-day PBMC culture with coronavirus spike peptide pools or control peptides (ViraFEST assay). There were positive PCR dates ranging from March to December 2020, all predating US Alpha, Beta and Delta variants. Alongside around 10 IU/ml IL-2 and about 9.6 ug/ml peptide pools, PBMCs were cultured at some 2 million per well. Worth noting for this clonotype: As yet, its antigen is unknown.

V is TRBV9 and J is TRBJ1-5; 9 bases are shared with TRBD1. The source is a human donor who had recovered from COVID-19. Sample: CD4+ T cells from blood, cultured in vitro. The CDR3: CASSSGTGSQPQHF. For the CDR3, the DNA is TGTGCCAGCAGTTCAGGGACAGGGTCTCAGCCCCAGCATTTT. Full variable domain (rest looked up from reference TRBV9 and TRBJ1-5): DSGVTQTPKHLITATGQRVTLRCSPRSGDLSVYWYQQSLDQGLQFLIQYYNGEERAKGNILERFSAQQFPDLHSELNLSSLELGDSALYFCASSSGTGSQPQHFGDGTRLSIL.